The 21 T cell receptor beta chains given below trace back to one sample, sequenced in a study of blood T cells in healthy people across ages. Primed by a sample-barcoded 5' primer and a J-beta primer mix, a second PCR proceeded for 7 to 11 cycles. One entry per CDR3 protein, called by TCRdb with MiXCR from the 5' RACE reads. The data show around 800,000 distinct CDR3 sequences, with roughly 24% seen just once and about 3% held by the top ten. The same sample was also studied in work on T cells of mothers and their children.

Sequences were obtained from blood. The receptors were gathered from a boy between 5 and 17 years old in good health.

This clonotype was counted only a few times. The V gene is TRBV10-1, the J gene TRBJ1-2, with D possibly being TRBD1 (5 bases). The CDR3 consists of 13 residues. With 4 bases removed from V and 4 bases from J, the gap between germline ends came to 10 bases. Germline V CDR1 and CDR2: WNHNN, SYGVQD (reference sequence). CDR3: CASSAGTAYGYTF. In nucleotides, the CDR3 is TGCGCCAGCAGTGCCGGGACGGCCTATGGCTACACCTTC.

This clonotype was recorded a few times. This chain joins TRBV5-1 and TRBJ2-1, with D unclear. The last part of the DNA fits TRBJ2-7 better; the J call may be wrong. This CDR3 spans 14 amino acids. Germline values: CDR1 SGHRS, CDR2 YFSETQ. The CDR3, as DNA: TGCGCCAGCAGCATTGACGGAGAGCTCAGGGAGCAGTACTTC. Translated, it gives CASSIDGELREQYF.

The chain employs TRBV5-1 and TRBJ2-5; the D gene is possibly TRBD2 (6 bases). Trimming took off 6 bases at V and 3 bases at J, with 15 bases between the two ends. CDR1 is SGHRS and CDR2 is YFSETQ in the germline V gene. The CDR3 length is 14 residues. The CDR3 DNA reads TGCGCCAGCACCGCAGGGACTTACGAAGAGACCCAGTACTTC. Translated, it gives CASTAGTYEETQYF.

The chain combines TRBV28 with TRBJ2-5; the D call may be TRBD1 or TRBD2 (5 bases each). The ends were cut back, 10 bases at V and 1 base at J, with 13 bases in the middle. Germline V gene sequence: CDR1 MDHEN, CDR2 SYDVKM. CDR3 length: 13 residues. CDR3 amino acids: CAMGSGTQETQYF. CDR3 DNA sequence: TGTGCCATGGGATCCGGGACCCAAGAGACCCAGTACTTC.

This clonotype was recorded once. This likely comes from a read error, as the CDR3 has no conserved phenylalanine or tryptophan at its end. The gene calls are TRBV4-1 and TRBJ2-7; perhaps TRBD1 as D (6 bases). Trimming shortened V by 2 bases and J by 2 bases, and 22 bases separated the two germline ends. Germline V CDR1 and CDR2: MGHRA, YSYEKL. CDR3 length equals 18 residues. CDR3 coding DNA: TGCGCCAGCAGCCAACACCCACTAGGGGGAGACTTAACCTACGAGCAGTACTAC. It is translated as CASSQHPLGGDLTYEQYY.

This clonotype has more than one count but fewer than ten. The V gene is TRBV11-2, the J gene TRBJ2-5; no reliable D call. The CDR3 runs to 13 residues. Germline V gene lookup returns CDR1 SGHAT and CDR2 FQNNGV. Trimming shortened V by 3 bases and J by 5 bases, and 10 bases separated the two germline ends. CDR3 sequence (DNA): TGTGCCAGCAGCTTCTCCTCCGAGGAGACCCAGTACTTC. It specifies CASSFSSEETQYF.

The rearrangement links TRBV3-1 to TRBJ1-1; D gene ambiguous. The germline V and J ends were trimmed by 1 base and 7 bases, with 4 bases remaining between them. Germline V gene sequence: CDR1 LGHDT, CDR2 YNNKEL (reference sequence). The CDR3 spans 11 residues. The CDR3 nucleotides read TGTGCCAGCAGCCAAGCAGGTGAAGCTTTCTTT. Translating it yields CASSQAGEAFF.

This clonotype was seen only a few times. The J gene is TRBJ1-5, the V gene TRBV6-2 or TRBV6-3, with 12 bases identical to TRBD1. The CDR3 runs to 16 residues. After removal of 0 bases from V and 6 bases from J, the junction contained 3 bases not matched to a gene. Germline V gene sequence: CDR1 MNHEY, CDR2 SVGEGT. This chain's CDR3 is CASSYSGTGGGQPQHF. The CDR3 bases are TGTGCCAGCAGTTACTCGGGGACAGGGGGCGGTCAGCCCCAGCATTTT.

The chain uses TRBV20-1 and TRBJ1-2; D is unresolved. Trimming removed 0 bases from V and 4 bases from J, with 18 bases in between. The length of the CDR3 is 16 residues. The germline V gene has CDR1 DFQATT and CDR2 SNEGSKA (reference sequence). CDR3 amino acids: CSARDLRGSRGYGYTF. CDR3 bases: TGCAGTGCTAGAGATCTCCGAGGGAGTCGGGGCTATGGCTACACCTTC.

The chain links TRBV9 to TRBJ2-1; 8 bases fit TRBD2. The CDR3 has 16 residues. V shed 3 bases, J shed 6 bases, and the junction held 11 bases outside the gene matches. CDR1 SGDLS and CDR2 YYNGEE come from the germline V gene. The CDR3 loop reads CASSARSSGGINEQFF. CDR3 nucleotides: TGTGCCAGCAGCGCCCGATCCAGCGGGGGTATCAATGAGCAGTTCTTC.

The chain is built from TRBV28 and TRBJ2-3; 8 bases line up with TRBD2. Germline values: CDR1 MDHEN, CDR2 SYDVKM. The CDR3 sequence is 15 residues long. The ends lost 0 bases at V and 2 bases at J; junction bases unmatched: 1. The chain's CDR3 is CASSLWRGDTDTQYF. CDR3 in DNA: TGTGCCAGCAGTTTATGGCGGGGGGACACAGATACGCAGTATTTT.

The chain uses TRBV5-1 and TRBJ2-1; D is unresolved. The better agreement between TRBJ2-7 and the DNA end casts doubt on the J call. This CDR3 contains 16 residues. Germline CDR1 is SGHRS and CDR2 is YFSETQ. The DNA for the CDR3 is TGCGCCAGCAGCTCTCGGGCGACGGGCAATAAGGGCGAGCAGTACTTC. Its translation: CASSSRATGNKGEQYF.

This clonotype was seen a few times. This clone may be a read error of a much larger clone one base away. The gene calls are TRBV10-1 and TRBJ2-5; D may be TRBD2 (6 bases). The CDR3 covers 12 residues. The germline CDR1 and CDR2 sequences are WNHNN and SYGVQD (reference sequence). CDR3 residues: CASSAPGEIQYF. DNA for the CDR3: TGCGCCAGCAGTGCCCCGGGAGAGATCCAGTACTTC.

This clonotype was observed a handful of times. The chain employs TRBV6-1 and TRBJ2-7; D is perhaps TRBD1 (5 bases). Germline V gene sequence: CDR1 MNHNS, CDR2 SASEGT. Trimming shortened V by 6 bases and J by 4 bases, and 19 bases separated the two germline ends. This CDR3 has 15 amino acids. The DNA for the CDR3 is TGTGCCAGCAGCGGGTCGGCTGACAGCTTATACGAGCAGTACTTC. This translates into CASSGSADSLYEQYF.

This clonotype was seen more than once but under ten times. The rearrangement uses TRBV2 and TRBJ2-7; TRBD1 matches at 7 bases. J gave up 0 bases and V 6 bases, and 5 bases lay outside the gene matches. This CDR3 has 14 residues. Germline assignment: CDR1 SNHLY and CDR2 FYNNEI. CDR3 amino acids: CASREQGPSYEQYF. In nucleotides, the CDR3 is TGTGCCAGCAGAGAACAGGGGCCCTCCTACGAGCAGTACTTC.

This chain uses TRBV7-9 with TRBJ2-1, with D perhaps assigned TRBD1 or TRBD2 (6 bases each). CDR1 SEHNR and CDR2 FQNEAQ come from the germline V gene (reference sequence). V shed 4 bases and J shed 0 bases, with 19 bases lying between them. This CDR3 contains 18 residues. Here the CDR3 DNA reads TGTGCCAGCAGCTCCGGGGGTAGAGCGGACAGCTCCTACAATGAGCAGTTCTTC. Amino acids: CASSSGGRADSSYNEQFF.

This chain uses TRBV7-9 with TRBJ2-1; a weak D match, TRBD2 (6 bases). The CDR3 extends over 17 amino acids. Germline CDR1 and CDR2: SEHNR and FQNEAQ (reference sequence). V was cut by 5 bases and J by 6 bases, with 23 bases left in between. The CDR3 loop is CASSDLSSGPGVNEQFF. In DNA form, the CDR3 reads TGTGCCAGCAGCGACCTTTCAAGCGGGCCAGGCGTCAATGAGCAGTTCTTC. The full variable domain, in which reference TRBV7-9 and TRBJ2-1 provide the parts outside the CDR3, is DTGVSQNPRHKITKRGQNVTFRCDPISEHNRLYWYRQTLGQGPEFLTYFQNEAQLEKSRLLSDRFSAERPKGSFSTLEIQRTEQGDSAMYLCASSDLSSGPGVNEQFFGPGTRLTVL.

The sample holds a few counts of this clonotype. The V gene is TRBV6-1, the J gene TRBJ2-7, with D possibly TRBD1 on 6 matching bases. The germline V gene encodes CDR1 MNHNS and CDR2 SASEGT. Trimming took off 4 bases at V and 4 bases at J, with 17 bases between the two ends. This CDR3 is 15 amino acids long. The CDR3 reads CASSGIVDRVYEQYF. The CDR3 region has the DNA TGTGCCAGCAGTGGGATTGTGGACAGAGTTTACGAGCAGTACTTC.

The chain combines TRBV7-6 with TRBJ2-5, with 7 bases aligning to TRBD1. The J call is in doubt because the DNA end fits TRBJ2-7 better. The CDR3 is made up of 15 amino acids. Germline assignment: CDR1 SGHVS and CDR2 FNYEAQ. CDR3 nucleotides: TGTGCCAGCAGCCCGAGACCGACAGGGTACTACGAGCAGTACTTC. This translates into CASSPRPTGYYEQYF.

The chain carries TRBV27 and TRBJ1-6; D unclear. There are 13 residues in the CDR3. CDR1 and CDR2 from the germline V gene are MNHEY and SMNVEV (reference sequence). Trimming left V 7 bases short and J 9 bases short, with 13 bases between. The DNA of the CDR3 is TGTGCCAGCACCTACGCGCGGAGTTCACCCCTCCACTTT. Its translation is CASTYARSSPLHF.

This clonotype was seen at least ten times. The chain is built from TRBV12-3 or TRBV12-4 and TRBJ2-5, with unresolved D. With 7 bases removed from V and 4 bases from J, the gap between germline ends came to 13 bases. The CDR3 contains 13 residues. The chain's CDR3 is CASNSVPRETQYF. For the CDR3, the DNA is TGTGCCAGCAACTCCGTCCCCAGAGAGACCCAGTACTTC.